This T cell receptor (beta chain) was captured by sequencing in a study of identical twins (dated by TCRdb to 2016 to 2017). Background for the entire study: To test whether fetal clonotypes persist, the study used deep sequencing on TCR alpha and beta repertoires from monozygotic twins, unrelated adults of various ages, and cord blood. To rule out contamination, the twin experiments were replicated at different times with different library preparation protocols.

Only healthy Caucasian donors were included. Using Miltenyi CD45RO+ enrichment and human naive T-cell isolation kits, memory (CD45RO+) and naive T cells were isolated from PBMC. Worth noting for this clonotype: Its antigen is currently not known. No much larger clonotype is one base removed from it; base qualities were not supplied.

Library prep was done by 5' RACE. The listed sequencing device is Illumina HiSeq 2000. Template switching introduced a universal primer binding site; the final cDNA contained a unique molecular identifier, enabling accurate counting of TCR cDNA molecules. First-strand cDNA for TCR alpha and beta chains was synthesized from specific primers in the conserved constant-segment region. To control for contamination, each cDNA library was double barcoded with a SMART-Mk sample barcode plus Illumina barcodes. TruSeq adapter sequences and Illumina sample barcodes were added in two successive PCR steps. The TCR alpha and beta cDNA libraries were sequenced on the Illumina HiSeq platform using custom primers. In the authors' own workflow: MiGEC processed the raw reads to extract unique molecular identifiers, while MiXCR was used to determine the CDR3 positions. Recombination models were inferred per individual with the repgenHMM and IGoR tools using an EM algorithm. The analysis of shared clonotypes was done with the tcR package in R, with sharing normalized by the product of cloneset sizes. To study raw recombination without the effects of thymic and clonal selection, out-of-frame nonproductive sequences were analyzed. The public reads were reanalyzed by TCRdb: fastp trimming at Q25, MiXCR alignment, in-frame beta chains only. Here each entry gathers all rows of one CDR3 protein and keeps the most common genes and DNA. The authors' filters were not applied to this entry. This sample comprises hundreds of thousands of distinct CDR3 sequences, roughly a tenth of them detected only once. The leading ten clones occupy approximately 5.1% of the sample.

From the cysteine through the phenylalanine, the CDR3 covers 16 amino acids. Kept here is only the CDR3 DNA, which spans 48 bases and is read in frame from base 1. Relative to germline, V is missing 8 bases and J is missing 0 bases, with 12 bases of the junction outside any gene match. The germline V gene (reference sequence) sets CDR1 to DFQATT and CDR2 to SNEGSKA. What the research found in general, with its limitations: Excess twin sharing in beta out-of-frame sequences was weaker because fewer shared sequences lowered the signal-to-noise ratio. Zero-insertion analyses could be partly confounded by invariant T cells such as MAIT and iNKT, though diverse VJ usage argued against such confounding for most clonotypes. Because the same donors could not be followed over many years, conclusions were based on cross-sectional statistical analysis. In monozygotic twins, out-of-frame TCR alpha sharing was systematically underestimated by recombination models, although the models agreed with sharing between unrelated individuals. Abundant cord blood beta clonotypes carried fewer insertions; young adult naive repertoires showed a weaker similar trend, while memory repertoires showed none. Compared with coincidental sharing between unrelated individuals, an excess of low generation-probability sequences was observed among out-of-frame TCR alpha sequences shared between twins.

The specimen was memory (CD45RO+) T cells sorted from blood. This specimen's cell subset or site label, per the study, means: CD45RO+ enriched T cells. The sequence links TRBV20-1 to TRBJ1-1; TRBD1 agrees with 10 junctional bases. This clonotype was obtained from a young woman in good health. The DNA is as follows: TGCAGTCAAACTCGGGGGACAGGGGTTATGAACACTGAAGCTTTCTTT. Its coded protein is CSQTRGTGVMNTEAFF.